The present T cell receptor beta chain was sequenced within a study of cytomegalovirus exposure and HLA in healthy donors. Study-wide results and caveats: Analysis performed later showed TCR beta chains linked to HLA being more clonally expanded than equally common others.

For this clone: Its target is not known.

Researchers ran the PCR with 60 Vbeta and 13 Jbeta primers. Method: immunoSEQ multiplex PCR; TCRdb's copy keeps in-frame clones and lacks some. Here the sample spans about 130,000 clones, about 74% being singletons. All the people who gave samples were healthy bone marrow donors. V lost 2 bases to trimming and J lost 8 bases; unmatched junction nucleotides: 6. Germline V gives CDR1 MNHNY, CDR2 SVGAGI (reference sequence). The CDR3 is 15 amino acids. Sequenced input: PBMCs. V usage is TRBV6-6 and J usage is TRBJ1-6; 7 bases line up with TRBD1. This clonotype was obtained from a male donor in good health and CMV-seronegative. CDR3 loop: CASSYLGTVDSPLHF. Written as DNA, the CDR3 is TGTGCCAGCAGTTACCTAGGGACAGTAGATTCACCCCTCCACTTT.